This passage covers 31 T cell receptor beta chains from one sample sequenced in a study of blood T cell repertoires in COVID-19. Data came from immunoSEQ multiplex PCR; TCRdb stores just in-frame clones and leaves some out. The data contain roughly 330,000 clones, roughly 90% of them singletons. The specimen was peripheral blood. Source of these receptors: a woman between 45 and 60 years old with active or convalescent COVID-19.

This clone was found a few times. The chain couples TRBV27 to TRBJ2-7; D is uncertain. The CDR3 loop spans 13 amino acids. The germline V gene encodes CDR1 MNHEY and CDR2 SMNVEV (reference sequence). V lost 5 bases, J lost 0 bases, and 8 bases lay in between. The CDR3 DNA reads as TGTGCCAGCAGTCTGACATTCTCCTACGAGCAGTACTTC. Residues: CASSLTFSYEQYF.

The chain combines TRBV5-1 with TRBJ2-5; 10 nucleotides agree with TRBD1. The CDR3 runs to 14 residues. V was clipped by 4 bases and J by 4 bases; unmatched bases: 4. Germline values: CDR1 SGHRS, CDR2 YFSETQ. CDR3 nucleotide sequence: TGCGCCAGCAGCATGGGACAGGGGCGAGAGACCCAGTACTTC. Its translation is CASSMGQGRETQYF.

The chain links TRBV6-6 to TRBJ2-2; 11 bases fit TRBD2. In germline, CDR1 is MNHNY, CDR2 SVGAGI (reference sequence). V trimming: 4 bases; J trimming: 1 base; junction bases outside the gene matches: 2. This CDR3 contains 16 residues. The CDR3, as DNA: TGTGCCAGCAGTTCGGGACTAGCGGTGAACACCGGGGAGCTGTTTTTT. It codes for CASSSGLAVNTGELFF.

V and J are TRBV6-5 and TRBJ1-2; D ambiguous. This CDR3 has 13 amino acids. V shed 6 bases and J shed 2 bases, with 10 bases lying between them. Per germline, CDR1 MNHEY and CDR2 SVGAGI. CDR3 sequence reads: CASSPGINYGYTF. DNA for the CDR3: TGTGCCAGCAGCCCCGGGATAAACTATGGCTACACCTTC.

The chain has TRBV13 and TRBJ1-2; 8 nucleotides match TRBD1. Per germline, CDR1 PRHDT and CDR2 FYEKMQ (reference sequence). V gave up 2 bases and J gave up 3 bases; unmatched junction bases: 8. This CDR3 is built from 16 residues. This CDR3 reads CASSLPPKTGDYGYTF. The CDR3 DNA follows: TGTGCCAGCAGCTTACCCCCGAAGACAGGGGACTATGGCTACACCTTC. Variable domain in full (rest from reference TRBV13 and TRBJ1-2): AAGVIQSPRHLIKEKRETATLKCYPIPRHDTVYWYQQGPGQDPQFLISFYEKMQSDKGSIPDRFSAQQFSDYHSELNMSSLELGDSALYFCASSLPPKTGDYGYTFGSGTRLTVV.

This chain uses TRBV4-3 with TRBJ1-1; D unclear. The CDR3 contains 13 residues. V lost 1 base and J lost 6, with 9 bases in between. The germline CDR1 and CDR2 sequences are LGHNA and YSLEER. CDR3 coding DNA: TGCGCCAGCAGCCAAGCCTCCCGGGCTGAAGCTTTCTTT. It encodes CASSQASRAEAFF.

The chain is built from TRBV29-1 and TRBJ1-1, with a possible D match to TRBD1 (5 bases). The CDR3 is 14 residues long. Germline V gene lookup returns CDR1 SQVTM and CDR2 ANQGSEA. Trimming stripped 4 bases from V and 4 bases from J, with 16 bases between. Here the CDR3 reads CSVARVSKSTEAFF. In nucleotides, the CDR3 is TGCAGCGTTGCCAGGGTCTCAAAGAGCACTGAAGCTTTCTTT.

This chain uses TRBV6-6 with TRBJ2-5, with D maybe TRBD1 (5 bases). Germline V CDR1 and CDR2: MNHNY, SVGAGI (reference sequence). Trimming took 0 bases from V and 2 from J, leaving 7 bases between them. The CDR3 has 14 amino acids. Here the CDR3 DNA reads TGTGCCAGCAGTTACTCCCGACAGCAAGAGACCCAGTACTTC. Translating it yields CASSYSRQQETQYF.

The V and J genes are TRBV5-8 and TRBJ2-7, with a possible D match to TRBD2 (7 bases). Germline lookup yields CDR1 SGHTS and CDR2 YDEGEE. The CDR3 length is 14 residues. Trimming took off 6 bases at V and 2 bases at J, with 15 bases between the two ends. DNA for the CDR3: TGTGCCAGCAACCTAAGGGGGAGGGCCTACGAGCAGTACTTC. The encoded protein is CASNLRGRAYEQYF. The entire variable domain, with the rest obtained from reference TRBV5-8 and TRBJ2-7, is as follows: EAGVTQSPTHLIKTRGQQATLRCSPISGHTSVYWYQQALGLGLQFLLWYDEGEERNRGNFPPRFSGRQFPNYSSELNVNALELEDSALYLCASNLRGRAYEQYFGPGTRLTVT.

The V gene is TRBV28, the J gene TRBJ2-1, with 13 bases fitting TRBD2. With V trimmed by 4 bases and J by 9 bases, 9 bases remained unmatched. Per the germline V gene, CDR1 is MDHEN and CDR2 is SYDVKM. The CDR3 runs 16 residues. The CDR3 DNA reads TGTGCCAGCAGTTCGCACGGGACTAGCGGGGAGGGTGAGCAGTTCTTC. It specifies CASSSHGTSGEGEQFF. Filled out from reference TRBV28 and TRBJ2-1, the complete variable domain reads DVKVTQSSRYLVKRTGEKVFLECVQDMDHENMFWYRQDPGLGLRLIYFSYDVKMKEKGDIPEGYSVSREKKERFSLILESASTNQTSMYLCASSSHGTSGEGEQFFGPGTRLTVL.

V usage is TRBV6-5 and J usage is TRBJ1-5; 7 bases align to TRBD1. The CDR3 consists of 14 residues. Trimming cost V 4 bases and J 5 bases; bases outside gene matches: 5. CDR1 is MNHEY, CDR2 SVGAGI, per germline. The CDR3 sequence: CASSSRQGDQPQHF. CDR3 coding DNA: TGTGCCAGCAGTTCTAGACAGGGCGATCAGCCCCAGCATTTT.

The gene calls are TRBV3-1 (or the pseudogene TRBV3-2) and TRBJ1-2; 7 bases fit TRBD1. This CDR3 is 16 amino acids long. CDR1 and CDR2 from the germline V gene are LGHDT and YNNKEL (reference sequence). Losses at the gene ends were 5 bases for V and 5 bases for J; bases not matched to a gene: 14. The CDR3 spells CASSTFSPGQSYGYTF. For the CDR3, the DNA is TGTGCCAGCAGCACATTTTCCCCGGGACAGAGTTATGGCTACACCTTC.

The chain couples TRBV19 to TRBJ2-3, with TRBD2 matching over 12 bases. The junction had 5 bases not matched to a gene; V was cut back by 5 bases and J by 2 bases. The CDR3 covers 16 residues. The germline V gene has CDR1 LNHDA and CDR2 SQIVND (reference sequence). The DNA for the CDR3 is TGTGCCAGTAGTGGGGGACTAGCGGGCAACACAGATACGCAGTATTTT. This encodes CASSGGLAGNTDTQYF.

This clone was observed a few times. CDR3 in amino acids: CASSMGAASWAGELFF. DNA of the CDR3: TGTGCCAGTAGTATGGGTGCGGCTAGTTGGGCCGGGGAGCTGTTTTTT. This sequence joins TRBV19 and TRBJ2-2, with no clear D. CDR3 length: 16 amino acids. The germline V and J ends were trimmed by 3 bases and 6 bases, with 17 bases remaining between them. CDR1 LNHDA and CDR2 SQIVND come from the germline V gene (reference sequence).

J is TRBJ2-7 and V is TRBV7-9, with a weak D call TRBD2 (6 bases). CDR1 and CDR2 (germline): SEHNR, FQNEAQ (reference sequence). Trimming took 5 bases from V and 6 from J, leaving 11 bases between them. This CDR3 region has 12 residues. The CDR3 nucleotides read TGTGCCAGCAGCCTGGGGACTTTCGAGCAGTACTTC. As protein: CASSLGTFEQYF.

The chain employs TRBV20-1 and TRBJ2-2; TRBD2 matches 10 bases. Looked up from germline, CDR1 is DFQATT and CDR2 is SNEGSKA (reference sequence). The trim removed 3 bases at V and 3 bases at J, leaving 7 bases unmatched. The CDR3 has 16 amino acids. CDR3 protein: CSASSLAGVDTGELFF. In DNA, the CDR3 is TGCAGTGCTAGTAGCCTAGCGGGAGTTGACACCGGGGAGCTGTTTTTT.

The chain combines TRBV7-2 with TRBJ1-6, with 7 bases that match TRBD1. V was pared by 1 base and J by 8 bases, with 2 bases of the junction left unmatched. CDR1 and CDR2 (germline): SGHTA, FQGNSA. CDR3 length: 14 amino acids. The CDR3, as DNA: TGTGCCAGCAGCTTAGGACAGGGACATTCACCCCTCCACTTT. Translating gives CASSLGQGHSPLHF.

For the CDR3, the DNA is TGTGCCAGCTCACCACCTTCACACCCCTACGAGCAGTACTTC. Protein sequence: CASSPPSHPYEQYF. The gene calls are TRBV18 and TRBJ2-7; D not resolved. Germline values: CDR1 KGHSH, CDR2 LQKENI. The V and J ends lost 0 bases and 2 bases respectively, with 8 bases between them. The CDR3 has 14 amino acids.

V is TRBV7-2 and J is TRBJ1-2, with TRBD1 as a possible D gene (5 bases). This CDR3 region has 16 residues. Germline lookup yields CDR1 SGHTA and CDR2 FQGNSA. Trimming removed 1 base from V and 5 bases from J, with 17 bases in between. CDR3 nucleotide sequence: TGTGCCAGCAGCTTAGGTGTTACGGGGGGAGGATATGGCTACACCTTC. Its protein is CASSLGVTGGGYGYTF.

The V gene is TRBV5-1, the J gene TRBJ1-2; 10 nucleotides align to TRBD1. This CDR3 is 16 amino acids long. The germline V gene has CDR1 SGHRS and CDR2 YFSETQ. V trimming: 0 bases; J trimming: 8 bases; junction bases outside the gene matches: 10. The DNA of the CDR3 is TGCGCCAGCAGCTTGGACCCGGACAGGGGGGTAAGGGGCTACACCTTC. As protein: CASSLDPDRGVRGYTF. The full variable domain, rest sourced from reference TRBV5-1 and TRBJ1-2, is KAGVTQTPRYLIKTRGQQVTLSCSPISGHRSVSWYQQTPGQGLQFLFEYFSETQRNKGNFPGRFSGRQFSNSRSEMNVSTLELGDSALYLCASSLDPDRGVRGYTFGSGTRLTVV.

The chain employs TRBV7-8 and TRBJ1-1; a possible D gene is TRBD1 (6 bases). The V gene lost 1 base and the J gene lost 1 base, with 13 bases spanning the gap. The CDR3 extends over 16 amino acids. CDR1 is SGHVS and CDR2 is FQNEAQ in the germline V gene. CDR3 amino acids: CASSLGQGLTNTEAFF. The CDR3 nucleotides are TGTGCCAGCAGCTTAGGGCAGGGGCTAACGAACACTGAAGCTTTCTTT.

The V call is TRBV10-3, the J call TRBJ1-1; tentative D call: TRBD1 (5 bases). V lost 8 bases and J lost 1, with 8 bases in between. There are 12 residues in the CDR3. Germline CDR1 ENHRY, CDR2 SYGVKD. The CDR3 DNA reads TGTGCCATCGCGCAGGGGAACACTGAAGCTTTCTTT. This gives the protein CAIAQGNTEAFF.

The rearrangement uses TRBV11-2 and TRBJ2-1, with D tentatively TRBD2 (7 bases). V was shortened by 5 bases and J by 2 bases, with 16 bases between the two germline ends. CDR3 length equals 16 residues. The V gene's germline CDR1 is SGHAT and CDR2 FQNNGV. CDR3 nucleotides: TGTGCCAGCAGCGGGGGGGCGACCCAGACCTACAATGAGCAGTTCTTC. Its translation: CASSGGATQTYNEQFF.

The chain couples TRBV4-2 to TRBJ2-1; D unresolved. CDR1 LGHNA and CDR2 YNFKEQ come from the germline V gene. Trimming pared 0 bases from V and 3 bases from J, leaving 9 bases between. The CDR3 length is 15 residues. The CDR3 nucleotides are TGTGCCAGCAGCCAAGATGCGACAAGCTACAATGAGCAGTTCTTC. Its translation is CASSQDATSYNEQFF.

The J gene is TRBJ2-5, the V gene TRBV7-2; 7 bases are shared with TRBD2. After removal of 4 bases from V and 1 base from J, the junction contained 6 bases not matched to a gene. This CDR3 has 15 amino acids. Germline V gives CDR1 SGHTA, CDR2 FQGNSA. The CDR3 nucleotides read TGTGCCAGCAGCTCCTGGGACTACCTCCAAGAGACCCAGTACTTC. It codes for CASSSWDYLQETQYF.

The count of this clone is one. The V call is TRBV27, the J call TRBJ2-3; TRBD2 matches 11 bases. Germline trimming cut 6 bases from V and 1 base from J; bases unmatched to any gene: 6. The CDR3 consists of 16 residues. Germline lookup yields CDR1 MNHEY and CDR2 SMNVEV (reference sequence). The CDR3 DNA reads TGTGCCAGCAGGCTAGCGGGAGGTTTTGGCACAGATACGCAGTATTTT. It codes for CASRLAGGFGTDTQYF.

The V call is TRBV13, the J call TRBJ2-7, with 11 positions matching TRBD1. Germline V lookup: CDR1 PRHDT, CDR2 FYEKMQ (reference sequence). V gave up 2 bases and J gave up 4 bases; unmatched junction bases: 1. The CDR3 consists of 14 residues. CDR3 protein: CASSLRDRGYEQYF. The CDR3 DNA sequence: TGTGCCAGCAGCTTAAGGGACAGGGGGTACGAGCAGTACTTC.

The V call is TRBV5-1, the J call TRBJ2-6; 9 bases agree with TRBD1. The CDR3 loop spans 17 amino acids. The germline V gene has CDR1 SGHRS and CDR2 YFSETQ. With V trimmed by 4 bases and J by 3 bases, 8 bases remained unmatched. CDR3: CASSPWTGANGANVLTF. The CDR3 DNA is TGCGCCAGCAGCCCCTGGACAGGGGCTAATGGGGCCAACGTCCTGACTTTC. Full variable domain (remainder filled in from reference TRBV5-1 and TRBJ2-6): KAGVTQTPRYLIKTRGQQVTLSCSPISGHRSVSWYQQTPGQGLQFLFEYFSETQRNKGNFPGRFSGRQFSNSRSEMNVSTLELGDSALYLCASSPWTGANGANVLTFGAGSRLTVL.

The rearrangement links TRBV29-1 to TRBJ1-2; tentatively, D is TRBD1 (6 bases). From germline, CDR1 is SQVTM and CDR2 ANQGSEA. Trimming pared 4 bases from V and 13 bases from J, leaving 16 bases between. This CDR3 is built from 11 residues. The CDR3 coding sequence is TGCAGCGTTGGGGTCCAGGGGCTGAGCACCTTC. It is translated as CSVGVQGLSTF.

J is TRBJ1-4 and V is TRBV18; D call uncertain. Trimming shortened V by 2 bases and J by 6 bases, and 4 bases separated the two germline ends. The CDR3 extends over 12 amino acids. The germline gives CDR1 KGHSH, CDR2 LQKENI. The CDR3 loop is CASSPSYEKLFF. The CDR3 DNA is TGTGCCAGCTCACCATCCTATGAAAAACTGTTTTTT.

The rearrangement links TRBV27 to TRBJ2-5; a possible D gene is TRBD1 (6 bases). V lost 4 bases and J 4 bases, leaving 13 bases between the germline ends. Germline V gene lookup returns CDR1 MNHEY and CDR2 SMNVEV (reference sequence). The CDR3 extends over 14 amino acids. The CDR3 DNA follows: TGTGCCAGCAGTTCGGTTCAGGGGCGAGAGACCCAGTACTTC. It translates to CASSSVQGRETQYF.